This T cell receptor beta chain was obtained from a study of blood T cell repertoires in COVID-19. Study-level information: The United States, Italy and Spain were the sources of the acute and convalescent COVID-19 samples.

V shed 6 bases, J shed 1 base, and the junction held 8 bases outside the gene matches. The CDR3 has 15 residues. In germline, CDR1 is MNHEY, CDR2 SVGAGI. Donors were grouped by their self-reported clinical history. Original analysis: Quantification of nucleated cells was approximated via reference gene primer amplification. The assay was immunoSEQ multiplex PCR, and TCRdb's table has in-frame clones only and misses some. V and J calls and clone size come straight from that table; D and trimming were deduced from the DNA. The sample includes roughly 200,000 clones, 85% to 90% seen only once; the top ten take approximately 2.3%.

V is TRBV6-5 and J is TRBJ1-1; 7 bases are a match to TRBD1. The sequence was collected from a middle-aged woman with acute COVID-19. The material sequenced was PBMCs or T cells enriched from blood (not recorded which). The CDR3 loop reads CASRSTGQRNTEAFF. CDR3 DNA: TGTGCCAGCAGGTCAACGGGACAGCGGAACACTGAAGCTTTCTTT.